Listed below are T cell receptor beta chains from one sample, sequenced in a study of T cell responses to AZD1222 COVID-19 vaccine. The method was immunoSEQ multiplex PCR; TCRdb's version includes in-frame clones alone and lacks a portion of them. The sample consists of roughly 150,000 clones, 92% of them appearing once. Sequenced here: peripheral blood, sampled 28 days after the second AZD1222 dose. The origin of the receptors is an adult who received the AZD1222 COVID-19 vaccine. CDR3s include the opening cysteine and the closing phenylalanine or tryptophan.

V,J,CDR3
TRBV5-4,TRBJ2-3,CASSSKGGGGTDTQYF
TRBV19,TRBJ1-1,CASSLGRIEAFF
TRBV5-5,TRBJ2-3,CASSLEVAGATDTQYF
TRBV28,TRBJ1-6,CASSLSGSPLHF
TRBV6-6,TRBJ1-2,CASSPTGTGNYGYTF
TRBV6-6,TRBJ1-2,CASSYSPGGERGYTF
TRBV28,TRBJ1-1,CASGLRAAEAFF
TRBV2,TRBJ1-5,CASSEQISNQPQHF
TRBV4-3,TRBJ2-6,CASSQDPADGANVLTF
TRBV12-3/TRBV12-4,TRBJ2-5,CASSLKLRATQYF
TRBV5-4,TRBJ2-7,CASSPYRGGGYEQYF
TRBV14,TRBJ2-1,CASSHTGGIPNEQFF
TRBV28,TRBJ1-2,CASSFDGKYGYTF
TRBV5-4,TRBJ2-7,CASSLGPSGRGSEQYF
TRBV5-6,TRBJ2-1,CASSFAPTKQFF
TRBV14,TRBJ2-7,CASSAIGGGQRDEQYF
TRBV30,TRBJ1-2,CAWSLRGLGYTF
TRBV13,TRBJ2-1,CASSLDSNEQFF
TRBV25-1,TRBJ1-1,CASSDRGSQGWNTEAFF
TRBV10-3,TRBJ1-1,CAISESTGVNTEAFF
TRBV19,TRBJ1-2,CASSIGSGYGYTF
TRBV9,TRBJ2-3,CASSELTTDTQYF
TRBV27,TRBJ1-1,CASSPGTAAEAFF
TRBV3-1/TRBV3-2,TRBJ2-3,CASSPGTDYTDTQYF
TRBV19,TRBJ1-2,CASSPGTDNYGYTF
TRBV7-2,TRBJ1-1,CASSIQGAEAFF
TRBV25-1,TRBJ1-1,CASHETTGNTEAFF